Listed below are T cell receptor beta chains from one sample, sequenced in a study of blood T cells in healthy people across ages. TCRdb recomputed calls from the 5' RACE reads with MiXCR, one row per CDR3 protein. The data show approximately 960,000 distinct CDR3 sequences, about 27% seen once. These data were also reused for a study on T cells of mothers and their children.

Material: blood. The source of these receptors is a woman between 35 and 50 years old in good health. CDR3s include the opening cysteine and the closing phenylalanine or tryptophan. D genes are given only for firm matches. The size of a clone is reported for some rows only, either as once, few or many, or as a class for expanded clones.

CDR3 protein: CASRRTGNSYEQYF
CDR3 DNA: TGTGCCAGTAGACGGACAGGGAATTCCTACGAGCAGTACTTC
clone size: many
J gene: TRBJ2-7
D gene: TRBD1
V gene: TRBV19

CDR3 protein: CAIALSGRRKIGTYEQYF
CDR3 DNA: TGTGCCATCGCCCTGTCGGGACGAAGGAAGATCGGAACCTACGAGCAGTACTTC
clone size: few
J gene: TRBJ2-7
D gene: NA
V gene: TRBV7-3

CDR3 protein: CASSVSGQNYNEQFF
CDR3 DNA: TGTGCCAGCAGCGTGTCCGGACAGAACTACAATGAGCAGTTCTTC
clone size: NA
J gene: TRBJ2-1
D gene: NA
V gene: TRBV7-2

CDR3 protein: CSVVGPDTQYF
CDR3 DNA: TGCAGCGTCGTAGGCCCAGATACGCAGTATTTT
clone size: NA
J gene: TRBJ2-3
D gene: NA
V gene: TRBV29-1

CDR3 protein: CASSLVPDASYEQYF
CDR3 DNA: TGTGCCAGCAGCTTAGTACCGGACGCATCCTACGAGCAGTACTTC
clone size: few
J gene: TRBJ2-7
D gene: NA
V gene: TRBV7-2

CDR3 protein: CASSLAAGVEQFF
CDR3 DNA: TGCGCCAGCAGCTTGGCCGCGGGGGTTGAGCAGTTCTTC
clone size: few
J gene: TRBJ2-1
D gene: TRBD2
V gene: TRBV5-1

CDR3 protein: CASSLEGVSYNYGYTF
CDR3 DNA: TGTGCCAGCAGCTTAGAGGGCGTCAGTTATAACTATGGCTACACCTTC
clone size: NA
J gene: TRBJ1-2
D gene: NA
V gene: TRBV7-2

CDR3 protein: CASSSGTSGVSYEQYF
CDR3 DNA: TGTGCCAGCAGCTCTGGGACTAGCGGGGTTTCCTACGAGCAGTACTTC
clone size: few
J gene: TRBJ2-7
D gene: TRBD2
V gene: TRBV11-2

CDR3 protein: CASSLGGHTYGYTF
CDR3 DNA: TGTGCCAGCAGTTTGGGGGGGCACACCTATGGCTACACCTTC
clone size: NA
J gene: TRBJ1-2
D gene: NA
V gene: TRBV12-3/TRBV12-4

CDR3 protein: CTSSQRQGSYDEQYF
CDR3 DNA: TGTACCAGCAGTCAAAGACAGGGGAGCTACGATGAGCAGTACTTC
clone size: NA
J gene: TRBJ2-5
D gene: TRBD1
V gene: TRBV6-2/TRBV6-3

CDR3 protein: CASSVDGGASGGTEQYF
CDR3 DNA: TGTGCCAGCAGCGTAGATGGAGGGGCTAGCGGGGGTACAGAGCAGTACTTC
clone size: many
J gene: TRBJ2-7
D gene: TRBD2
V gene: TRBV9

CDR3 protein: CASSLSRNNQPQHF
CDR3 DNA: TGTGCCAGCAGCTTGTCCAGAAACAATCAGCCCCAGCATTTT
clone size: NA
J gene: TRBJ1-5
D gene: NA
V gene: TRBV5-4

CDR3 protein: CASSPEVAAYQFF
CDR3 DNA: TGCGCCAGCAGCCCGGAGGTAGCGGCCTACCAGTTCTTC
clone size: few
J gene: TRBJ2-1
D gene: NA
V gene: TRBV5-1

CDR3 protein: CASSFGGEEQYF
CDR3 DNA: TGCGCCAGCAGCTTCGGGGGGGAAGAGCAGTACTTC
clone size: few
J gene: TRBJ2-7
D gene: TRBD2
V gene: TRBV5-1

CDR3 protein: CASSLDPRENNQPQHF
CDR3 DNA: TGTGCCAGCAGCCTAGACCCCCGGGAAAACAATCAGCCCCAGCATTTT
clone size: few
J gene: TRBJ1-5
D gene: NA
V gene: TRBV7-6

CDR3 protein: CACSLARTDTQYF
CDR3 DNA: TGTGCCTGCAGTTTAGCAAGAACAGATACGCAGTATTTT
clone size: NA
J gene: TRBJ2-3
D gene: NA
V gene: TRBV12-3/TRBV12-4

CDR3 protein: CASSLMTSGVHEQYF
CDR3 DNA: TGCGCCAGCAGCTTGATGACTAGCGGGGTCCACGAGCAGTACTTC
clone size: few
J gene: TRBJ2-7
D gene: TRBD2
V gene: TRBV5-1

CDR3 protein: CAISAGAKNSNQPQHF
CDR3 DNA: TGTGCCATCAGTGCTGGTGCGAAAAATAGCAATCAGCCCCAGCATTTT
clone size: few
J gene: TRBJ1-5
D gene: NA
V gene: TRBV10-3

CDR3 protein: CASSRGGGGTETFF
CDR3 DNA: TGTGCCAGCAGCAGGGGGGGCGGCGGGACTGAAACTTTCTTT
clone size: NA
J gene: TRBJ1-1
D gene: TRBD1
V gene: TRBV27

CDR3 protein: CASSLGVGGGGQETQYF
CDR3 DNA: TGTGCCAGCAGCTTAGGTGTCGGCGGGGGGGGTCAAGAGACCCAGTACTTC
clone size: few
J gene: TRBJ2-5
D gene: TRBD2
V gene: TRBV7-8

CDR3 protein: CASSPGEFYEQYF
CDR3 DNA: TGCGCCAGCAGCCCAGGGGAATTCTACGAGCAGTACTTC
clone size: many
J gene: TRBJ2-7
D gene: NA
V gene: TRBV4-3

CDR3 protein: CASSLTGGGAGTDTQYF
CDR3 DNA: TGTGCCAGCAGCTTGACCGGAGGGGGGGCCGGCACAGATACGCAGTATTTT
clone size: many
J gene: TRBJ2-3
D gene: NA
V gene: TRBV5-6

CDR3 protein: CSLGQAPSPYEQYF
CDR3 DNA: TGCAGTTTGGGACAGGCGCCTTCACCCTACGAGCAGTACTTC
clone size: many
J gene: TRBJ2-7
D gene: TRBD1
V gene: TRBV29-1

CDR3 protein: CASSLAKTALSYNEQFF
CDR3 DNA: TGTGCCAGCAGTTTAGCGAAGACAGCCCTCTCCTACAATGAGCAGTTCTTC
clone size: few
J gene: TRBJ2-1
D gene: NA
V gene: TRBV12-3/TRBV12-4

CDR3 protein: CASRFSRVGTNEKLFF
CDR3 DNA: TGTGCCAGCAGATTCTCGAGGGTAGGAACTAATGAAAAACTGTTTTTT
clone size: few
J gene: TRBJ1-4
D gene: NA
V gene: TRBV2

CDR3 protein: CASSQDPGTPNQPQHF
CDR3 DNA: TGCGCCAGCAGCCAAGATCCTGGGACCCCAAATCAGCCCCAGCATTTT
clone size: many
J gene: TRBJ1-5
D gene: NA
V gene: TRBV4-1

CDR3 protein: CASSKGGLAYYEQYF
CDR3 DNA: TGTGCCAGCAGCAAAGGGGGACTAGCCTACTACGAGCAGTACTTC
clone size: NA
J gene: TRBJ2-7
D gene: TRBD2
V gene: TRBV5-6